This T cell receptor (beta chain) is drawn from a study of blood T cell repertoires in COVID-19. Some clones are missing from TCRdb's copy, which holds only in-frame ones; the method was immunoSEQ multiplex PCR. Of fewer than 150,000 clones in the sample, 88% were seen once. The CDR3 length is 14 residues. Germline V gene data show CDR1 as SGDLS and CDR2 as YYNGEE. Losses at the gene ends were 3 bases for V and 4 bases for J; bases not matched to a gene: 3. Sequences were obtained from peripheral blood. This sequence originates from a human donor in a cohort sampled during active COVID-19. V is TRBV9 and J is TRBJ2-5; 10 bases fit TRBD2. The CDR3 reads CASSASGGTETQYF. CDR3 bases: TGTGCCAGCAGCGCTAGCGGGGGTACAGAGACCCAGTACTTC.